This T cell receptor (beta chain) is from a study of blood T cell repertoires in COVID-19. Background on the study: PBMCs, B-cell-depleted T cells, or T cells were the source of the cDNA or gDNA that made up the material.

Generated by immunoSEQ multiplex PCR, the TCRdb table keeps only in-frame clones and is missing some. The sample includes under 100,000 clones, approximately 84% of them seen just once. The V gene lost 7 bases and the J gene lost 0 bases, with 12 bases spanning the gap. Looked up from germline, CDR1 is SQVTM and CDR2 is ANQGSEA. This CDR3 comprises 13 residues. The sequence was collected from an elderly man with active or convalescent COVID-19. The V and J genes are TRBV29-1 and TRBJ1-1; possibly TRBD1 for D (6 bases). Input material: peripheral blood. CDR3 amino acids: CSAKDSMNTEAFF. CDR3 sequence (DNA): TGCAGCGCTAAGGACAGCATGAACACTGAAGCTTTCTTT.